This T cell receptor beta chain comes out of a study of blood T cells in healthy people across ages. Whole-study findings and limits: Naive and antigen-experienced cells could not be conclusively compared, given unsorted PBMCs.

With respect to this clonotype: Its target is not known.

The CDR3 has 15 amino acids. Losses at the gene ends were 5 bases for V and 6 bases for J; bases not matched to a gene: 7. The germline CDR1 and CDR2 sequences are SEHNR and FQNEAQ (reference sequence). Primed by a sample-barcoded 5' primer and a J-beta primer mix, a second PCR proceeded for about 7 to 11 cycles. TCRdb re-called the 5' RACE reads with MiXCR, one entry per CDR3 protein. The table includes under 850,000 distinct CDR3 sequences, around 36% detected once. This chain connects TRBV7-9 to TRBJ2-3, with 11 bases matching TRBD2. This sequence was found in a man aged 18 to 35 in good health. The sample was blood. CDR3 residues: CASSRSGGGLDTQYF. CDR3 DNA: TGTGCCAGCAGCCGTAGCGGGGGGGGATTGGATACGCAGTATTTT. Supplemented by reference TRBV7-9 and TRBJ2-3, the full variable domain reads DTGVSQNPRHKITKRGQNVTFRCDPISEHNRLYWYRQTLGQGPEFLTYFQNEAQLEKSRLLSDRFSAERPKGSFSTLEIQRTEQGDSAMYLCASSRSGGGLDTQYFGPGTRLTVL.